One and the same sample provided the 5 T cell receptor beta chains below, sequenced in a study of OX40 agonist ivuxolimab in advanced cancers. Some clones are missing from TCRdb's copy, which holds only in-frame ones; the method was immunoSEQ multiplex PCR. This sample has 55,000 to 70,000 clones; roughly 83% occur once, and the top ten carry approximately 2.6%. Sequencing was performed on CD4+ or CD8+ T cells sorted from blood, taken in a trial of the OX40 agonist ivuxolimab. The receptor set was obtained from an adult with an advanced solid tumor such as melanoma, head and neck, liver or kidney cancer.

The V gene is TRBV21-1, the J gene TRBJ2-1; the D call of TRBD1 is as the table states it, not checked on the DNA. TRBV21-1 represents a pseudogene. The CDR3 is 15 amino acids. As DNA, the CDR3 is TGTGCCAGCAGCACCGCAGACAGACCTTACAATGAGCAGTTCTTC. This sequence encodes CASSTADRPYNEQFF.

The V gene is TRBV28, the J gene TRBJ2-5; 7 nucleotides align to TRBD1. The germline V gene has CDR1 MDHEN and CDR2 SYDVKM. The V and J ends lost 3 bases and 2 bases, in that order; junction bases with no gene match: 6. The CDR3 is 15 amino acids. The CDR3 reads CASSLFQTGQETQYF. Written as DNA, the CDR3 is TGTGCCAGCAGTTTGTTCCAGACAGGGCAAGAGACCCAGTACTTC.

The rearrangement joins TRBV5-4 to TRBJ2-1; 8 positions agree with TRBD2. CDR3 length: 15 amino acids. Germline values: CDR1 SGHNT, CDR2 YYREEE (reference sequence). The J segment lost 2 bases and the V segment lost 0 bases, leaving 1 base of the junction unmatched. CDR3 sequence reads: CASSLDGGAYNEQFF. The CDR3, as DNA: TGTGCCAGCAGCTTGGACGGGGGGGCCTACAATGAGCAGTTCTTC.

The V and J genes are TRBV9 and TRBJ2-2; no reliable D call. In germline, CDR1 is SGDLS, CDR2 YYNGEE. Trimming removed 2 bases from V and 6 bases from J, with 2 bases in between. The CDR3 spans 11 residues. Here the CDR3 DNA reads TGTGCCAGCAGCGTTTCCGGGGAGCTGTTTTTT. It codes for CASSVSGELFF.

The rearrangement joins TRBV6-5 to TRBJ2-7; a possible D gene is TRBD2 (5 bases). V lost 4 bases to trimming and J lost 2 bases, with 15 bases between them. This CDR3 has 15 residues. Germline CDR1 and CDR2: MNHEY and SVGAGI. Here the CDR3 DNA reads TGTGCCAGCAGTTTACTCGGACTGGGGACCTACGAGCAGTACTTC. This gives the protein CASSLLGLGTYEQYF.